The 6 T cell receptor beta chains presented below share a single source sample, sequenced in a study of tumor-infiltrating lymphocytes in primary liver carcinoma. Without any cell sorting, roughly 20-32 mg of bulk tissue yielded co-extracted RNA and DNA. A constant-region primer served to make TCR beta cDNA from about 530 ng total RNA. Three nested multiplex PCR rounds, a slightly modified ARM-PCR method, built the TCR beta libraries. The study ran its first two PCR rounds for about 11 cycles each, using TRBV1-TRBV30 forward primers and a C-beta reverse primer. Using its own MiXCR run on the multiplex PCR reads, TCRdb lists one record per CDR3 protein. This repertoire shows approximately 120,000 distinct CDR3 sequences, 55% to 75% found once; its top ten account for 7.5% to 9%. The sample consisted of liver tumor tissue from sampling region 3. Specified subset: tumor region T3, left-lateral pole. These TCRs come from a woman in her fifties or sixties with primary liver carcinoma and hepatitis B virus infection.

This clonotype has ten or more counts. This chain joins TRBV12-3 or TRBV12-4 and TRBJ2-3; maybe TRBD2 (6 bases). The V end was cut by 6 bases, the J end by 2 bases, with 18 bases between. This CDR3 contains 16 residues. The CDR3 DNA reads TGTGCCAGCAGCCCCCCGAGGGCGGGGTTCACAGATACGCAGTATTTT. Translating it yields CASSPPRAGFTDTQYF.

Note on this clonotype: Since the CDR3 does not end with the conserved phenylalanine or tryptophan, this likely comes from a read error. It is unclear where the CDR3 begins or ends on the DNA, so no DNA is shown, and the CDR3 is as TCRdb lists it. The V and J genes are TRBV11-1 and TRBJ2-3; TRBD2 is the table's D call and was not checked against the DNA. Germline assignment: CDR1 SGHAT and CDR2 FQDESV (reference sequence). The CDR3 adds up to 14 amino acids, both ends counted. CDR3 in amino acids: CTSSLRQRAGKSHL.

This clonotype was seen repeatedly, ten times or more. J is TRBJ2-3 and V is TRBV6-2 or TRBV6-3, with 10 positions matching TRBD2. The V gene's germline CDR1 is MNHEY and CDR2 SVGEGT. There are 19 residues in the CDR3. After removal of 6 bases from V and 2 bases from J, the junction contained 17 bases not matched to a gene. As DNA, the CDR3 is TGTGCCAGCAGGGGACTAGCGCACGGGCCCCGACCCCCCACAGATACGCAGTATTTT. Its protein product is CASRGLAHGPRPPTDTQYF.

Comments on this clonotype: The junction does not match germline at one end; this may be a read error. The rearrangement links TRBV12-3 or TRBV12-4 to TRBJ2-1; D remains unclear. The CDR3 spans 11 residues. In nucleotides, the CDR3 is TGTGCCAGCATCATATACAATGAGCAGTCCTTC. It encodes CASIIYNEQSF.

This clonotype was recorded at least ten times. The gene calls are TRBV29-1 and TRBJ2-2; the D gene is possibly TRBD1 (7 bases). The V end lost 4 bases, the J end lost 5 bases, and 14 bases lay between the germline ends. The CDR3 spans 14 residues. Germline CDR1 SQVTM, CDR2 ANQGSEA. The CDR3 DNA reads as TGCAGCGTTGTCGGCAGGGGGGTTACCGGGGAGCTGTTTTTT. It is translated as CSVVGRGVTGELFF.

A note on this clonotype: At one boundary the junction diverges from the germline segment, which might be a read error. The J gene is TRBJ2-2, the V gene TRBV11-2, with a possible D match to TRBD2 (5 bases). Germline values: CDR1 SGHAT, CDR2 FQNNGV. The CDR3 has 16 amino acids. CDR3 in amino acids: CASSLYVGDNPGELSF. The CDR3 bases are TGTGCCAGCAGCTTATACGTGGGAGATAACCCCGGGGAGCTGTCTTTT.